Listed below are T cell receptor beta chains from one sample, sequenced in a study of T cells after yellow fever vaccination. TCRdb ran MiXCR on the 5' RACE reads and lists one entry per CDR3 protein. The sample includes some 420,000 distinct CDR3 sequences, roughly 20% seen only once; the top ten take 18%. The sequenced sample was PBMCs, obtained before the yellow fever booster vaccination. These receptors were taken from a young man who received the YFV17D yellow fever vaccine. The CDR3 runs from the conserved cysteine through the conserved F or W. Each record gives: J gene, V gene, D gene, clone size, CDR3 protein, CDR3 DNA. The D gene is left open where the match is weak. Where a row states a size, it is once, few, many or the class of an expanded clone; other rows omit it.

>TRBJ1-4|TRBV20-1|TRBD1|few
CSAPGTGHEKLFF
TGCAGTGCTCCCGGGACAGGGCATGAAAAACTGTTTTTT
>TRBJ1-5|TRBV11-2|-|-
CASSFSQNQPQHF
TGTGCCAGCAGCTTTTCACAAAATCAGCCCCAGCATTTT
>TRBJ2-7|TRBV20-1|-|few
CSARDGQGLTYEQYF
TGCAGTGCTAGAGATGGGCAGGGGCTAACCTACGAGCAGTACTTC
>TRBJ1-5|TRBV15|-|-
CATSSTRQFNQPQHF
TGTGCCACCAGCAGTACCAGGCAGTTTAATCAGCCCCAGCATTTT
>TRBJ2-7|TRBV7-9|-|few
CASSSDREQYF
TGTGCCAGCAGCTCCGATCGCGAGCAGTACTTC
>TRBJ1-1|TRBV6-5|-|-
CASSYSGGSEAFF
TGTGCCAGCAGTTACTCGGGGGGCAGCGAAGCTTTCTTT
>TRBJ2-2|TRBV5-1|-|few
CASSFGVLNTGELFF
TGCGCCAGCAGCTTCGGGGTCTTGAACACCGGGGAGCTGTTTTTT
>TRBJ2-3|TRBV20-1|TRBD2|few
CSANPRGGGDTQYF
TGCAGTGCTAACCCGCGGGGGGGCGGGGATACGCAGTATTTT
>TRBJ2-5|TRBV3-1|TRBD2|few
CASSQGLAGGEETQYF
TGTGCCAGCAGCCAGGGACTAGCGGGGGGGGAAGAGACCCAGTACTTC
>TRBJ2-7|TRBV6-5|-|few
CASRPGFSYEQYF
TGTGCCAGCAGACCCGGGTTCTCCTACGAGCAGTACTTC
>TRBJ1-4|TRBV7-3|-|-
CASSLNGQTNEKLFF
TGTGCCAGCAGCTTAAATGGTCAGACTAATGAAAAACTGTTTTTT
>TRBJ2-2|TRBV5-1|-|few
CASSGTLTGELFF
TGCGCCAGCTCCGGGACTCTTACCGGGGAGCTGTTTTTT
>TRBJ2-1|TRBV12-3/TRBV12-4|-|few
CASSPPAIGGYNEQFF
TGTGCCAGCAGTCCCCCCGCTATTGGCGGCTACAATGAGCAGTTCTTC
>TRBJ2-1|TRBV18|-|few
CASSPVGQGTYNEQFF
TGTGCCAGCTCACCAGTAGGGCAGGGGACATACAATGAGCAGTTCTTC
>TRBJ2-1|TRBV18|TRBD1|-
CASSAGQGLHEQFF
TGTGCCAGCTCCGCGGGACAGGGTCTTCATGAGCAGTTCTTC
>TRBJ2-2|TRBV6-5|-|few
CASSYGGVDTGELFF
TGTGCCAGCAGTTATGGAGGGGTCGACACCGGGGAGCTGTTTTTT
>TRBJ1-1|TRBV19|-|few
CASTPQPITEAFF
TGTGCCAGTACCCCTCAACCCATCACTGAAGCTTTCTTT
>TRBJ2-2|TRBV5-4|TRBD1|few
CASSLVEGAFGELFF
TGTGCCAGCAGCTTGGTTGAGGGGGCATTCGGGGAGCTGTTTTTT
>TRBJ2-5|TRBV12-3/TRBV12-4|-|few
CASSDHMGRETQYF
TGTGCCAGCAGTGACCACATGGGACGAGAGACCCAGTACTTC
>TRBJ2-3|TRBV20-1|-|-
CSAHRDTQYF
TGCAGTGCCCACAGAGATACGCAGTATTTT
>TRBJ2-7|TRBV6-2/TRBV6-3|TRBD2|many
CASRREAPYEQYF
TGTGCCAGCAGACGGGAGGCCCCCTACGAGCAGTACTTC
>TRBJ2-3|TRBV27|-|few
CASSLLRANDGDTQYF
TGTGCCAGCAGTTTATTGAGGGCGAATGATGGCGATACGCAGTATTTT
>TRBJ1-1|TRBV3-1|-|few
CASSHRAGNTEAFF
TGTGCCAGCAGCCACAGGGCGGGAAACACTGAAGCTTTCTTT
>TRBJ2-7|TRBV5-1|TRBD2|few
CASRSGEGPYEQYF
TGCGCCAGCAGGAGCGGGGAAGGACCCTACGAGCAGTACTTC
>TRBJ2-3|TRBV7-6|TRBD2|many
CASSPGTSGGPNTQYF
TGTGCCAGCAGCCCCGGGACTAGCGGGGGCCCCAATACGCAGTATTTT
>TRBJ2-6|TRBV15|-|-
CATSREGRPSGANVLTF
TGTGCCACCAGCAGAGAGGGCAGACCCTCTGGGGCCAACGTCCTGACTTTC
>TRBJ2-5|TRBV4-3|TRBD2|many
CASSQDRASGETQYF
TGCGCCAGCAGCCAAGACCGGGCTAGCGGAGAGACCCAGTACTTC
>TRBJ1-1|TRBV12-3/TRBV12-4|-|-
CASSLDRGRNTEAFF
TGTGCCAGCAGTTTAGACCGGGGGAGAAACACTGAAGCTTTCTTT
>TRBJ2-3|TRBV2|TRBD2|-
CASTREVGATDTQYF
TGTGCCAGCACCCGGGAGGTTGGGGCCACAGATACGCAGTATTTT
>TRBJ2-3|TRBV27|-|-
CASSFSRWGGSDF
TGTGCCAGCAGTTTTTCACGATGGGGGGGCAGTGATTTT
>TRBJ1-2|TRBV4-2|-|-
CASSYPDKYGYTF
TGTGCCAGCAGCTACCCTGACAAATATGGCTACACCTTC
>TRBJ2-1|TRBV20-1|-|few
CSARDGTALAEQFF
TGCAGTGCTAGAGACGGCACGGCGCTGGCGGAGCAGTTCTTC
>TRBJ2-3|TRBV4-2|TRBD2|-
CASSQVAGPYTDTQYF
TGTGCCAGCAGCCAAGTAGCGGGGCCATACACAGATACGCAGTATTTT
>TRBJ1-5|TRBV5-6|TRBD1|few
CASSYGTGQPQHF
TGTGCCAGCAGCTATGGGACAGGACAGCCCCAGCATTTT
>TRBJ2-1|TRBV29-1|-|-
CSVEWKGGEQFF
TGCAGCGTTGAATGGAAGGGCGGTGAGCAGTTCTTC
>TRBJ1-2|TRBV5-1|TRBD1|-
CASSGTGGRGANYGYTF
TGCGCCAGCAGCGGAACAGGGGGCCGCGGGGCTAACTATGGCTACACCTTC
>TRBJ2-2|TRBV6-2/TRBV6-3|TRBD1|few
CASSIGQDTGELFF
TGTGCCAGCAGTATTGGACAGGACACCGGGGAGCTGTTTTTT
>TRBJ1-1|TRBV7-9|-|-
CASSWGGRVVDEAFF
TGTGCCAGCAGCTGGGGGGGCCGGGTTGTTGATGAAGCTTTCTTT
>TRBJ2-2|TRBV7-2|-|-
CASIQQLGRTGELFF
TGTGCCAGCATCCAACAGCTGGGGCGCACCGGGGAGCTGTTTTTT
>TRBJ2-2|TRBV19|-|-
CASSSRPGTQRGGELFF
TGTGCCAGTAGTAGCCGTCCGGGAACTCAAAGGGGCGGGGAGCTGTTTTTT
>TRBJ2-7|TRBV5-6|TRBD2|many
CASSIGLAGLYEQYF
TGTGCCAGCAGCATAGGACTAGCGGGGCTCTACGAGCAGTACTTC
>TRBJ2-5|TRBV6-6|-|-
CASSYSGHVDGETQYF
TGTGCCAGCAGTTACTCTGGACACGTCGATGGGGAGACCCAGTACTTC
>TRBJ2-2|TRBV20-1|-|-
CSARLSLGRTGELFF
TGCAGTGCTAGATTAAGCCTGGGCCGCACCGGGGAGCTGTTTTTT
>TRBJ2-1|TRBV12-3/TRBV12-4|TRBD1|many
CASSSPGTGINEQFF
TGTGCCAGCAGTTCTCCCGGGACAGGGATCAATGAGCAGTTCTTC
>TRBJ1-2|TRBV3-1|-|few
CASSQDGGANYTF
TGTGCCAGCAGCCAAGATGGCGGGGCGAACTACACCTTC
>TRBJ2-5|TRBV4-3|-|few
CASSQDRGVLAQETQYF
TGCGCCAGCAGCCAAGATAGGGGGGTCCTCGCCCAAGAGACCCAGTACTTC
>TRBJ2-1|TRBV4-1|-|once
CASSQGWGYNEQFF
TGCGCCAGCAGCCAAGGGTGGGGGTACAATGAGCAGTTCTTC
>TRBJ2-5|TRBV12-3/TRBV12-4|TRBD1|-
CASRVTGDYETQYF
TGTGCCAGCAGGGTGACAGGGGATTACGAGACCCAGTACTTC